These 24 T cell receptor beta chains came from one sample sequenced in a study of long-term antiretroviral therapy in people with HIV. A v3.0 immunoSEQ assay was performed at survey level. The assay was immunoSEQ multiplex PCR, and TCRdb's table has in-frame clones only and misses some. The repertoire consists of tens of thousands of clones, with 82% occurring once and the leading ten covering 4.5% to 7%. This material consisted of unsorted PBMCs, taken 0.2 years after starting antiretroviral therapy. Receptors were obtained from a woman aged 30 to 39 with HIV.

CDR3 coding DNA: TGCGCCAGCAGCCAACCGGACAGGGAGAACGATGAGCAGTTCTTC. This codes for CASSQPDRENDEQFF. This sequence joins TRBV4-1 and TRBJ2-1, with TRBD1 matching over 8 bases. The CDR3 runs to 15 residues. Germline loops: CDR1 MGHRA, CDR2 YSYEKL. V dropped 2 bases and J dropped 8; count of bases not matched to a gene: 8.

The chain carries TRBV5-4 and TRBJ2-3, with 9 bases fitting TRBD2. V trimming: 4 bases; J trimming: 10 bases; junction bases outside the gene matches: 16. The length of the CDR3 is 16 residues. Germline V gene sequence: CDR1 SGHNT, CDR2 YYREEE (reference sequence). DNA of the CDR3: TGTGCCAGCAGCGGGGGTACTAGCGGGTCGGGGGGGGCGCAGTATTTT. Translation: CASSGGTSGSGGAQYF. The variable domain in full, with the rest retrieved from reference TRBV5-4 and TRBJ2-3, is ETGVTQSPTHLIKTRGQQVTLRCSSQSGHNTVSWYQQALGQGPQFIFQYYREEENGRGNFPPRFSGLQFPNYSSELNVNALELDDSALYLCASSGGTSGSGGAQYFGPGTRLTVL.

The chain recombines TRBV19 with TRBJ1-2, with D possibly matching TRBD1 (6 bases). V was pared by 5 bases and J by 2 bases, with 12 bases between. The CDR3 spans 14 residues. Germline CDR1 LNHDA, CDR2 SQIVND (reference sequence). CDR3 DNA: TGTGCCAGTAGTGAGAGGGGGAAGAACTATGGCTACACCTTC. Protein: CASSERGKNYGYTF.

V gene TRBV6-1 combines with J gene TRBJ1-2, with a tentative D call TRBD1 (6 bases). This CDR3 spans 13 amino acids. Trimming pared 4 bases from V and 6 bases from J, leaving 12 bases between. The germline gives CDR1 MNHNS, CDR2 SASEGT. The CDR3 DNA reads TGTGCCAGCAGTGTCGGACAGCCCGATGGCTACACCTTC. Translating gives CASSVGQPDGYTF.

As concerns this clone: A read error may account for a junction end that differs from germline. V usage is TRBV7-8 and J usage is TRBJ1-1; no clear D. The germline gives CDR1 SGHVS, CDR2 FQNEAQ. CDR3 size: 14 residues. CDR3 coding DNA: TGTGCCAGCAGCTTAGTAGGCGGGCTCGTGGGATTGGGCTTT. Translation: CASSLVGGLVGLGF.

The V gene is TRBV30, the J gene TRBJ2-1, with 9 bases matching TRBD1. Germline CDR1 reads GTSNPN; CDR2 reads SVGIG (reference sequence). Germline trimming cut 5 bases from V and 7 bases from J; bases unmatched to any gene: 6. This CDR3 comprises 13 residues. CDR3 in DNA: TGTGCCTGGGCTTGGGGACAGGGAAATGAGCAGTTCTTC. Translated: CAWAWGQGNEQFF.

The V call is TRBV2, the J call TRBJ2-3, with 7 nucleotides matching TRBD1. V gave up 8 bases and J gave up 4 bases; unmatched junction bases: 9. From germline, CDR1 is SNHLY and CDR2 FYNNEI. CDR3 length: 14 residues. The CDR3 sequence is CASLDRVLSDTQYF. For the CDR3, the DNA is TGTGCCAGCCTAGACAGGGTTCTATCAGATACGCAGTATTTT. The entire variable domain, with the rest obtained from reference TRBV2 and TRBJ2-3, is as follows: EPEVTQTPSHQVTQMGQEVILRCVPISNHLYFYWYRQILGQKVEFLVSFYNNEISEKSEIFDDQFSVERPDGSNFTLKIRSTKLEDSAMYFCASLDRVLSDTQYFGPGTRLTVL.

The chain carries TRBV7-2 and TRBJ2-1; 8 nucleotides align to TRBD1. Looked up from germline, CDR1 is SGHTA and CDR2 is FQGNSA. The CDR3 consists of 14 residues. With 4 bases clipped from V and 3 bases from J, the junction kept 2 bases outside the gene matches. The CDR3 spells CASSSGQGYNEQFF. For the CDR3, the DNA is TGTGCCAGCAGCTCAGGACAGGGCTACAATGAGCAGTTCTTC.

The chain is built from TRBV10-3 and TRBJ1-3; maybe TRBD1 (6 bases). Between the trimmed V and J ends, which lost 6 bases and 0 bases, there was a span of 15 bases. Germline CDR1 and CDR2: ENHRY and SYGVKD. CDR3 length: 16 amino acids. CDR3 sequence (DNA): TGTGCCATCAGCCTGGACAGTTTTAACTCTGGAAACACCATATATTTT. As protein: CAISLDSFNSGNTIYF.

The V gene is TRBV5-1, the J gene TRBJ1-4; D is uncertain. V lost 0 bases, J lost 0 bases, and 12 bases lay in between. Germline V gene sequence: CDR1 SGHRS, CDR2 YFSETQ. The CDR3 length is 17 residues. CDR3 sequence (DNA): TGCGCCAGCAGCTTGGCAGGCCTTGTCACAACTAATGAAAAACTGTTTTTT. Protein: CASSLAGLVTTNEKLFF. The full variable domain, its missing parts supplied by reference TRBV5-1 and TRBJ1-4, is KAGVTQTPRYLIKTRGQQVTLSCSPISGHRSVSWYQQTPGQGLQFLFEYFSETQRNKGNFPGRFSGRQFSNSRSEMNVSTLELGDSALYLCASSLAGLVTTNEKLFFGSGTQLSVL.

The CDR3 region is CASSIDSTASGV. DNA of the CDR3: TGTGCCAGTAGTATCGATTCCACAGCGTCGGGCGTC. The chain combines TRBV19 with TRBJ2-7; D gene uncertain. CDR1 is LNHDA and CDR2 is SQIVND in the germline V gene (reference sequence). The CDR3 has 12 residues.

This chain connects TRBV29-1 to TRBJ1-6; a weak D match, TRBD1 (6 bases). Germline V gene lookup returns CDR1 SQVTM and CDR2 ANQGSEA. This CDR3 is 13 amino acids long. V lost 6 bases and J lost 7, with 13 bases in between. CDR3 in amino acids: CSVRGGINSPLHF. The CDR3 nucleotides read TGCAGCGTCCGAGGGGGAATCAATTCACCCCTCCACTTT. Supplemented by reference TRBV29-1 and TRBJ1-6, the full variable domain reads SAVISQKPSRDICQRGTSLTIQCQVDSQVTMMFWYRQQPGQSLTLIATANQGSEATYESGFVIDKFPISRPNLTFSTLTVSNMSPEDSSIYLCSVRGGINSPLHFGNGTRLTVT.

This clone has just one count. The chain is built from TRBV6-6 and TRBJ1-2; D perhaps matches TRBD1 (6 bases). CDR3 length: 15 residues. Trimming cost V 0 bases and J 3 bases, with 11 bases left between them. Germline-derived CDR1 and CDR2 are MNHNY and SVGAGI (reference sequence). CDR3 protein: CASSYSRGGDYGYTF. The CDR3, as DNA: TGTGCCAGCAGTTACTCGAGAGGGGGTGACTATGGCTACACCTTC.

Only one count was recorded for this clone. CDR3 nucleotide sequence: TGCGCCAGCAGCTTGGGGACAGGCACTGGCACTGAAGCTTTCTTT. It is translated as CASSLGTGTGTEAFF. The J gene is TRBJ1-1, the V gene TRBV5-1, with 7 bases lining up with TRBD1. The CDR3 extends over 15 amino acids. Germline CDR1 SGHRS, CDR2 YFSETQ. V trimming: 0 bases; J trimming: 4 bases; junction bases outside the gene matches: 6.

The V and J genes are TRBV5-1 and TRBJ2-7, with D possibly being TRBD1 (6 bases). The V gene lost 0 bases and the J gene lost 3 bases, with 16 bases spanning the gap. The CDR3 sequence is 16 residues long. Germline assignment: CDR1 SGHRS and CDR2 YFSETQ. In nucleotides, the CDR3 is TGCGCCAGCAGCTTGGGCCGGACAGTCCCTCTCTACGAGCAGTACTTC. This encodes CASSLGRTVPLYEQYF.

The CDR3 sequence is CASSPRAYSGNTIYF. CDR3 coding DNA: TGTGCCAGCAGCCCCAGGGCTTACTCTGGAAACACCATATATTTT. The chain carries TRBV27 and TRBJ1-3; possible D gene TRBD1, 5 bases. The germline V gene has CDR1 MNHEY and CDR2 SMNVEV (reference sequence). The CDR3 contains 15 residues. V was shortened by 6 bases and J by 0 bases, with 12 bases between the two germline ends.

This clone appeared once. The chain recombines TRBV7-6 with TRBJ2-5; D may be TRBD2 (6 bases). The CDR3 is made up of 17 amino acids. Germline values: CDR1 SGHVS, CDR2 FNYEAQ. Trimming shortened V by 0 bases and J by 3 bases, and 17 bases separated the two germline ends. The CDR3 sequence is CASSLAEGIRGKETQYF. The CDR3 nucleotides read TGTGCCAGCAGCTTAGCGGAAGGGATTCGGGGGAAAGAGACCCAGTACTTC.

There are a few counts of this clone. DNA for the CDR3: TGTGCCAGCCACTACTCTGGGGGGGGAGAGACCCAGTACTTC. Its protein is CASHYSGGGETQYF. The V gene is TRBV7-9, the J gene TRBJ2-5; 7 nucleotides line up with TRBD2. Germline values: CDR1 SEHNR, CDR2 FQNEAQ (reference sequence). The CDR3 extends over 14 amino acids. With 8 bases clipped from V and 4 bases from J, the junction kept 10 bases outside the gene matches.

The chain is built from TRBV6-4 and TRBJ1-2; maybe TRBD1 (5 bases). The V end lost 10 bases, the J end lost 4 bases, and 10 bases lay between the germline ends. There are 11 residues in the CDR3. Germline lookup yields CDR1 MRHNA and CDR2 SNTAGT. CDR3 sequence: CATSGGYGYTF. The CDR3, as DNA: TGTGCCACCAGCGGGGGCTATGGCTACACCTTC.

The gene calls are TRBV6-5 and TRBJ2-2, with a tentative D call TRBD2 (7 bases). V was cut by 1 base and J by 4 bases, with 13 bases left in between. The CDR3 runs to 16 residues. From germline, CDR1 is MNHEY and CDR2 SVGAGI. CDR3 residues: CASSYFGGAFTGELFF. As DNA, the CDR3 is TGTGCCAGCAGTTACTTTGGGGGGGCTTTCACCGGGGAGCTGTTTTTT.

This clone came up a few times. The chain joins TRBV5-1 to TRBJ2-7; D ambiguous. The CDR3 totals 11 residues. Trimming left V 0 bases short and J 3 bases short, with 1 base between. CDR1 and CDR2 (germline): SGHRS, YFSETQ. Written as DNA, the CDR3 is TGCGCCAGCAGCTTGGGCTACGAGCAGTACTTC. Encoded protein: CASSLGYEQYF.

V gene TRBV5-1 combines with J gene TRBJ2-3; a possible D gene is TRBD1 (6 bases). The length of the CDR3 is 15 residues. Germline V gives CDR1 SGHRS, CDR2 YFSETQ. Trimming took off 2 bases at V and 1 base at J, with 11 bases between the two ends. CDR3 in DNA: TGCGCCAGCAGCTTCCAGGGGCCTGGCACAGATACGCAGTATTTT. This sequence encodes CASSFQGPGTDTQYF.

V gene TRBV25-1 combines with J gene TRBJ1-5; D might be TRBD1 (5 bases). The germline CDR1 and CDR2 sequences are MGHDK and SYGVNS. Trimming cost V 4 bases and J 2 bases, with 18 bases left between them. This CDR3 spans 17 amino acids. For the CDR3, the DNA is TGTGCCAGCAGTGGCCCGGGGGGGGTTGGGGGCAATCAGCCCCAGCATTTT. The encoded protein is CASSGPGGVGGNQPQHF.

The rearrangement joins TRBV11-2 to TRBJ2-7; no clear D gene. Germline-derived CDR1 and CDR2 are SGHAT and FQNNGV. This CDR3 has 12 amino acids. The germline V and J ends were trimmed by 4 bases and 3 bases, with 7 bases remaining between them. CDR3 amino acids: CASSSLGYEQYV. As DNA, the CDR3 is TGTGCCAGCAGCTCCCTAGGCTACGAGCAGTACGTC.